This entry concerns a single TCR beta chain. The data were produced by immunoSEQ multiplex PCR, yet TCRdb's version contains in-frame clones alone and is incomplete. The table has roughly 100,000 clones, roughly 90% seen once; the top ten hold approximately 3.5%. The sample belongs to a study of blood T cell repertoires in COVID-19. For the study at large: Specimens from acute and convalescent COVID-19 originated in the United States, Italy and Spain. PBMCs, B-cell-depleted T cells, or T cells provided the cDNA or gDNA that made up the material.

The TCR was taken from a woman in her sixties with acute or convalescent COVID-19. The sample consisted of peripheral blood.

In nucleotides, the CDR3 is TGTGCCACCAGCAGAGATCCCAGGGGGACATTTTATGGCTACACCTTC. It specifies CATSRDPRGTFYGYTF. The chain employs TRBV15 and TRBJ1-2, with 7 bases that match TRBD1. Germline CDR1 LNHNV, CDR2 YYDKDF (reference sequence). J was trimmed by 5 bases and V by 0 bases; bases with no gene match: 9. This CDR3 comprises 16 residues.